This TCR beta chain was captured by sequencing in a study of identical twins. Study findings and constraints: Memory repertoires lacked the insertion deficit that abundant cord blood beta clonotypes showed.

There are 14 residues in the CDR3. Germline assignment: CDR1 MGHDK and CDR2 SYGVNS. V shed 3 bases, J shed 0 bases, and the junction held 0 bases outside the gene matches. This clonotype was picked up many times. Its antigen is as yet unknown. TCRdb independently ran MiXCR on the 5' RACE reads; one entry per CDR3 protein. Among 750,000 to 950,000 distinct CDR3 sequences listed, more than 9% were seen once. The same sample was also studied in work on yellow fever vaccine responses in identical twins. From that study: Reportedly, the response of twins' T cells to the vaccine seemed partly convergent, partly personalized.

This receptor was obtained from a woman aged 18-29 years in good health. Sequencing used PBMCs. The V and J genes are TRBV25-1 and TRBJ2-3, with TRBD2 identical over 7 bases. The CDR3 spells CASSDSGSTDTQYF. The CDR3 nucleotides read TGTGCCAGCAGTGATAGCGGGAGCACAGATACGCAGTATTTT.